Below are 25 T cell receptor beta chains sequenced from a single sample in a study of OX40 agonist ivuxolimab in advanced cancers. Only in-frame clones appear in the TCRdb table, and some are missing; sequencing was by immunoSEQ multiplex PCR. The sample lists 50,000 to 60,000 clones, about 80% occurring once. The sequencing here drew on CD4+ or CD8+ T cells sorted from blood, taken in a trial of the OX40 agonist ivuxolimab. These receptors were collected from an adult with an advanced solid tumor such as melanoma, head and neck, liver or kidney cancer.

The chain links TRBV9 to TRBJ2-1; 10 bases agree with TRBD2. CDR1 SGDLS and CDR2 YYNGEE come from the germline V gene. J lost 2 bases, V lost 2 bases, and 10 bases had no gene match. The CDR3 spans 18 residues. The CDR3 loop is CASSVTAGGPETYNEQFF. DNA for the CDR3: TGTGCCAGCAGCGTGACAGCGGGAGGGCCGGAGACCTACAATGAGCAGTTCTTC.

CDR3 region: CASFIGGAGNTIYF. CDR3 nucleotides: TGTGCCAGCTTCATCGGGGGCGCCGGAAACACCATATATTTT. This sequence joins TRBV2 and TRBJ1-3, with D tentatively TRBD1 (6 bases). Germline-derived CDR1 and CDR2 are SNHLY and FYNNEI. Trimming left V 8 bases short and J 4 bases short, with 15 bases between. The CDR3 runs to 14 residues.

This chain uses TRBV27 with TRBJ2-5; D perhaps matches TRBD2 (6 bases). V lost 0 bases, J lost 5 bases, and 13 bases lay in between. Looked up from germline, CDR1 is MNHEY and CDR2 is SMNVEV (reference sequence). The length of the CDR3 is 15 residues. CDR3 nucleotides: TGTGCCAGCAGTTTATCGGCGGAGGGGCGGGAGACCCAGTACTTC. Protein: CASSLSAEGRETQYF.

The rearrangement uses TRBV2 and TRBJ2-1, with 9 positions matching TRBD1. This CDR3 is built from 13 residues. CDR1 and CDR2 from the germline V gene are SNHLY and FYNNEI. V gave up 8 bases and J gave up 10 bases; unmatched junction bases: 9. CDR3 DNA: TGTGCCAGCGAGGGACAGGGCCCGGAGGAGCAGTTCTTC. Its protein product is CASEGQGPEEQFF.

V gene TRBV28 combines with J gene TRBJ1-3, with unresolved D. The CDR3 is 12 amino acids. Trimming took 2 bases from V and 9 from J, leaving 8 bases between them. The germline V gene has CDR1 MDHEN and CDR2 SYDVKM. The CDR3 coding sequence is TGTGCCAGCAGTTTAGACACAGCCACCATATATTTT. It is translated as CASSLDTATIYF.

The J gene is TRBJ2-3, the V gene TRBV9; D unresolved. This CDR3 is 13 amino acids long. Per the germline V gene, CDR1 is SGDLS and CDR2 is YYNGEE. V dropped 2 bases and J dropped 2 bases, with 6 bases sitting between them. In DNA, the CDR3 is TGTGCCAGCAGCGTCACCCCCACAGATACGCAGTATTTT. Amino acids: CASSVTPTDTQYF.

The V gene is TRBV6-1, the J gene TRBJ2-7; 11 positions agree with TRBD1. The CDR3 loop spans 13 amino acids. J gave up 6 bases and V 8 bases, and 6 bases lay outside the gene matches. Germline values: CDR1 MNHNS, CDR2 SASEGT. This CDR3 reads CASRGQGVTEQYF. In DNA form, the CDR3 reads TGTGCCAGCCGGGGACAGGGGGTAACCGAGCAGTACTTC.

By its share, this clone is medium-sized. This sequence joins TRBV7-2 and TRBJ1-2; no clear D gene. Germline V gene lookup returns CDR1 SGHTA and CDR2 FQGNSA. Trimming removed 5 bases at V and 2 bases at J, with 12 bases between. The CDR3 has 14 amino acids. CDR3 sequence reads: CASSPDRFNYGYTF. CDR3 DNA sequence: TGTGCCAGCAGCCCAGACCGATTCAACTATGGCTACACCTTC.

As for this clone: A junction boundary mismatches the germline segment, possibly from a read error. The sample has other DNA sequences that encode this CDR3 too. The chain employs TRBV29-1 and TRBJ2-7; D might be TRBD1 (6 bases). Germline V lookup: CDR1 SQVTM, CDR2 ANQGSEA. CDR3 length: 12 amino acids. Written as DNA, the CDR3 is TGCAGTATCCGGGACAATGCCTATGAGCAGTACTTC. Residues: CSIRDNAYEQYF.

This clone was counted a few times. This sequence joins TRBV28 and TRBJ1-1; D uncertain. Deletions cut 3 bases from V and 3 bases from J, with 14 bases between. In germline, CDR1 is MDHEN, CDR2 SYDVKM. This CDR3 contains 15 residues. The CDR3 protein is CASSLWVRADTEAFF. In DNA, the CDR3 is TGTGCCAGCAGTTTGTGGGTTAGGGCGGACACTGAAGCTTTCTTT.

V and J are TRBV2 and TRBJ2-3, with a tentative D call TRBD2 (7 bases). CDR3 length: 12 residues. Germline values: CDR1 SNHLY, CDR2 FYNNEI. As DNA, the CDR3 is TGTGCTGTAAGGGAGGGGGCAGATACGCAGTATTTT. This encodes CAVREGADTQYF.

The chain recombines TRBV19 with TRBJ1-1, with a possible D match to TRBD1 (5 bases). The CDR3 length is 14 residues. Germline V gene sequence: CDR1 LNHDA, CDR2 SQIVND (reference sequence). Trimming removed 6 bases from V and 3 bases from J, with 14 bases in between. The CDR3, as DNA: TGTGCCAGTAGAGACCAGGGTGGGGACACTGAAGCTTTCTTT. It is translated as CASRDQGGDTEAFF.

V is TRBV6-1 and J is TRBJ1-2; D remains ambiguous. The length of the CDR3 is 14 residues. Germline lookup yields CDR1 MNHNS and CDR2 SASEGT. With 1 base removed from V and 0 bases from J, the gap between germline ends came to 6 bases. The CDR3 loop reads CASSEGGSNYGYTF. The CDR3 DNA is TGTGCCAGCAGTGAAGGCGGATCTAACTATGGCTACACCTTC.

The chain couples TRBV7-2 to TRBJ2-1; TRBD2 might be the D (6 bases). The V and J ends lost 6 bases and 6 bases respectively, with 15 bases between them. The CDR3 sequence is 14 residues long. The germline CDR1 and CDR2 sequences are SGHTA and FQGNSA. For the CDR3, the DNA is TGTGCCAGCAGGATCCCCGGAGGGTTCAATGAGCAGTTCTTC. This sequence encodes CASRIPGGFNEQFF.

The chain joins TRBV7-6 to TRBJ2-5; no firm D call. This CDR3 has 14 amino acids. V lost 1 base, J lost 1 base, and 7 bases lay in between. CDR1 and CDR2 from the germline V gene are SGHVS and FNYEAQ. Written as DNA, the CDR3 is TGTGCCAGCAGCTTAGGGCTCGCCCAAGAGACCCAGTACTTC. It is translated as CASSLGLAQETQYF.

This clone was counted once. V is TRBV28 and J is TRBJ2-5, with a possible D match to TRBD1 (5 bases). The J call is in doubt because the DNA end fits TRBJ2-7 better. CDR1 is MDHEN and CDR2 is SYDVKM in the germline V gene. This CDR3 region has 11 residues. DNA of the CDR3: TGTGCCAGCAGTGTCAGGGACGAGCAGTACTTC. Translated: CASSVRDEQYF.

DNA for the CDR3: TGTGCCAGCAGTCCTTACCTTAACTATGGCTACACCTTC. Translation: CASSPYLNYGYTF. The V call is TRBV28, the J call TRBJ1-2; D gene uncertain. This CDR3 has 13 residues. The germline V and J ends were trimmed by 5 bases and 1 base, with 8 bases remaining between them. Per germline, CDR1 MDHEN and CDR2 SYDVKM.

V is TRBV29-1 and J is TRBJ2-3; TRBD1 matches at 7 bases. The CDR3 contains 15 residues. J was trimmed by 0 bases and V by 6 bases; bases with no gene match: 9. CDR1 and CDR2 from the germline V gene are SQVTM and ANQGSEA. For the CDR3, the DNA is TGCAGCGTAGCGAACAGGGGCACTAGCACAGATACGCAGTATTTT. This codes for CSVANRGTSTDTQYF.

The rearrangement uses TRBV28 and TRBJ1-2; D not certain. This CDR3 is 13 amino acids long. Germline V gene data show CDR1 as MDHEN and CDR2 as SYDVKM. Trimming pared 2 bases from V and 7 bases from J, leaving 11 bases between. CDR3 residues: CASSLSSPGGYTF. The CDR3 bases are TGTGCCAGCAGTTTAAGCTCTCCGGGTGGCTACACCTTC.

CDR3: CASSLAAQKAFF. CDR3 DNA: TGTGCCAGCAGCTTAGCCGCACAGAAAGCTTTCTTT. The chain couples TRBV7-8 to TRBJ1-1; no clear D gene. Trimming removed 0 bases from V and 9 bases from J, with 8 bases in between. The CDR3 is 12 residues long. Germline V lookup: CDR1 SGHVS, CDR2 FQNEAQ.

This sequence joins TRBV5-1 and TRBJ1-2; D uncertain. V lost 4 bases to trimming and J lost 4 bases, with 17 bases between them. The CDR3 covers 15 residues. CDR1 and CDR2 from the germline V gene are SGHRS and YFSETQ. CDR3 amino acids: CASSEVGGEGYGYTF. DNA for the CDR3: TGCGCCAGCAGCGAAGTCGGCGGTGAGGGCTATGGCTACACCTTC.

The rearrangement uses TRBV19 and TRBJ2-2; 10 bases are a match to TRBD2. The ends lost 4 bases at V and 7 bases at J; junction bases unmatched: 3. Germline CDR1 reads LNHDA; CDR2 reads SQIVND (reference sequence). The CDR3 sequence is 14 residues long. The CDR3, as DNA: TGTGCCAGTAGTAAGCGGGAGGGCCACGGGGAGCTGTTTTTT. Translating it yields CASSKREGHGELFF. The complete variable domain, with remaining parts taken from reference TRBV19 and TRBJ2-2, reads DGGITQSPKYLFRKEGQNVTLSCEQNLNHDAMYWYRQDPGQGLRLIYYSQIVNDFQKGDIAEGYSVSREKKESFPLTVTSAQKNPTAFYLCASSKREGHGELFFGEGSRLTVL.

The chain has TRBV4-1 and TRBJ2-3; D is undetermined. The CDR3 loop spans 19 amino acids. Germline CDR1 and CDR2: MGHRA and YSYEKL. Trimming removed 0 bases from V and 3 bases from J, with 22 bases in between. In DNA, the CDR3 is TGCGCCAGCAGCCAAGATTCCCTCCTAGGTAACTTGTGGACAGATACGCAGTATTTT. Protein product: CASSQDSLLGNLWTDTQYF.

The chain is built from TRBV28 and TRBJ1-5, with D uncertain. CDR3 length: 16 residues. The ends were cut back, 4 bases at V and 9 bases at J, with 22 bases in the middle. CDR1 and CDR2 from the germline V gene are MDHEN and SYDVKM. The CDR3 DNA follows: TGTGCCAGCAGTTCTCGACGGGGAATCGGAAGGATGCCCCAGCATTTT. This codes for CASSSRRGIGRMPQHF. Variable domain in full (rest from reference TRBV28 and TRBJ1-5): DVKVTQSSRYLVKRTGEKVFLECVQDMDHENMFWYRQDPGLGLRLIYFSYDVKMKEKGDIPEGYSVSREKKERFSLILESASTNQTSMYLCASSSRRGIGRMPQHFGDGTRLSIL.

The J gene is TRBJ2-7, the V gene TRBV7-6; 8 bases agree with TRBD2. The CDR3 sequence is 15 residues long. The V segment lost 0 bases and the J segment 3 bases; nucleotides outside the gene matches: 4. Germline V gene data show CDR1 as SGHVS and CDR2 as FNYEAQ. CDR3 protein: CASSLARAGGYEQYF. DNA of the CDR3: TGTGCCAGCAGCTTAGCGCGGGCGGGAGGCTACGAGCAGTACTTC. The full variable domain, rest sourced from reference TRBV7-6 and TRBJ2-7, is GAGVSQSPRYKVTKRGQDVALRCDPISGHVSLYWYRQALGQGPEFLTYFNYEAQQDKSGLPNDRFSAERPEGSISTLTIQRTEQRDSAMYRCASSLARAGGYEQYFGPGTRLTVT.